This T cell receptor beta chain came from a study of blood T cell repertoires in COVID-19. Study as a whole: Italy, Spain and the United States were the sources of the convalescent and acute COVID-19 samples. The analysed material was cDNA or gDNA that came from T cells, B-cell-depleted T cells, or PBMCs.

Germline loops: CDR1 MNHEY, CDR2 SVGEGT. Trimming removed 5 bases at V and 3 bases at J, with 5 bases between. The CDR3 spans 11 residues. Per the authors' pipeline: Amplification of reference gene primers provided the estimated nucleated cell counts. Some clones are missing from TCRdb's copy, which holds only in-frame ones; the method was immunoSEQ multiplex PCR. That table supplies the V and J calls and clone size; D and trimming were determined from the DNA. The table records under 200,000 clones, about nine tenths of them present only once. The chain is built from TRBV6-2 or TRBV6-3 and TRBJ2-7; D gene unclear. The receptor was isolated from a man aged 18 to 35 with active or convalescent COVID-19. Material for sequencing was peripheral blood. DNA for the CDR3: TGTGCCAGCAGTAATATCTACGAGCAGTACTTC. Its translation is CASSNIYEQYF.